This passage covers 24 T cell receptor beta chains from one sample sequenced in a study of blood T cells in healthy people across ages. PCR was performed a second time for roughly 7 to 11 cycles using a sample-barcoded 5' primer and a J-beta primer mix. In TCRdb, the 5' RACE reads were re-called with MiXCR into one record per CDR3 protein. The data show 1.5 million to 2 million distinct CDR3 sequences, 30% to 40% seen once. Source material: blood. The origin of the receptors is a woman aged 30 to 39 in good health.

This clonotype was detected only a few times. V and J are TRBV29-1 and TRBJ2-2; 7 bases match TRBD2. V trimming: 6 bases; J trimming: 3 bases; junction bases outside the gene matches: 10. Germline assignment: CDR1 SQVTM and CDR2 ANQGSEA. The CDR3 is made up of 15 amino acids. Here the CDR3 reads CSVPGEGRYTGELFF. For the CDR3, the DNA is TGCAGCGTCCCTGGGGAGGGGAGGTACACCGGGGAGCTGTTTTTT.

Here the CDR3 reads CASNRRVSSYEQYF. CDR3 coding DNA: TGTGCCAGCAACAGACGTGTGAGCTCCTACGAGCAGTACTTC. This sequence joins TRBV21-1 and TRBJ2-7. TRBV21-1 is a pseudogene locus. The CDR3 extends over 14 amino acids.

This clonotype appeared once. The chain couples TRBV11-2 to TRBJ2-6, with D tentatively TRBD2 (7 bases). Between the trimmed V and J ends, which lost 5 bases and 0 bases, there was a span of 23 bases. The CDR3 has 20 amino acids. Germline assignment: CDR1 SGHAT and CDR2 FQNNGV. CDR3 sequence (DNA): TGTGCCAGCAGCACCACGCCCCGGGGGGCGCCTGACTCTGGGGCCAACGTCCTGACTTTC. Its protein product is CASSTTPRGAPDSGANVLTF.

The chain uses TRBV20-1 and TRBJ1-1, with D unclear. Germline assignment: CDR1 DFQATT and CDR2 SNEGSKA (reference sequence). The CDR3 has 14 amino acids. The germline V and J ends were trimmed by 2 bases and 0 bases, with 10 bases remaining between them. CDR3 bases: TGCAGTGCTAGAAGGACGGCAATGAACACTGAAGCTTTCTTT. It specifies CSARRTAMNTEAFF.

This clonotype was found a few times. This chain uses TRBV6-2 or TRBV6-3 with TRBJ2-5; 13 nucleotides match TRBD2. V dropped 4 bases and J dropped 5; count of bases not matched to a gene: 7. CDR1 MNHEY and CDR2 SVGEGT come from the germline V gene. The CDR3 is 16 amino acids. CDR3 region: CASSSGLAGVWETQYF. CDR3 DNA: TGTGCCAGCAGTTCCGGACTAGCGGGAGTCTGGGAGACCCAGTACTTC.

This clonotype was counted a few times. This chain joins TRBV7-8 and TRBJ2-7; D gene unclear. Trimming pared 5 bases from V and 7 bases from J, leaving 15 bases between. Germline V CDR1 and CDR2: SGHVS, FQNEAQ. The CDR3 is 13 amino acids. Here the CDR3 DNA reads TGTGCCAGCAGCACGGGCCCTACGCTAGAGCAGTACTTC. Protein product: CASSTGPTLEQYF.

In this sample, this clonotype turned up a few times. This chain joins TRBV7-2 and TRBJ2-1, with TRBD1 matching 8 bases. CDR1 and CDR2 (germline): SGHTA, FQGNSA. This CDR3 spans 15 amino acids. J gave up 9 bases and V 3 bases, and 10 bases lay outside the gene matches. The CDR3 is CASSLSGQGGTEQFF. The CDR3 DNA follows: TGTGCCAGCAGCTTGTCCGGACAGGGTGGTACTGAGCAGTTCTTC.

Note on this clonotype: Given a much more abundant clone one base away, this may be a read error. The chain has TRBV7-9 and TRBJ2-7; TRBD2 aligns across 9 bases. Germline V gene data show CDR1 as SEHNR and CDR2 as FQNEAQ (reference sequence). CDR3 size: 15 residues. V lost 4 bases, J lost 3 bases, and 7 bases stayed unmatched. CDR3 bases: TGTGCCAGCAGCTCCAGCGGGAGGACCTTCTACGAGCAGTACTTC. Protein product: CASSSSGRTFYEQYF.

The chain recombines TRBV2 with TRBJ2-5; tentative D call: TRBD2 (7 bases). The V gene lost 6 bases and the J gene lost 5 bases, with 16 bases spanning the gap. This CDR3 contains 14 residues. Per germline, CDR1 SNHLY and CDR2 FYNNEI. For the CDR3, the DNA is TGTGCCAGCAGGAGGACTAGGGGGGGGGAGACCCAGTACTTC. Its translation is CASRRTRGGETQYF.

The chain employs TRBV30 and TRBJ2-5; no clear D gene. Matching the DNA end better, TRBJ2-7 makes the J call doubtful. Germline V lookup: CDR1 GTSNPN, CDR2 SVGIG (reference sequence). This CDR3 spans 11 amino acids. Here the CDR3 reads CAWSASNEQYF. The CDR3 nucleotides read TGTGCCTGGAGTGCGAGTAACGAGCAGTACTTC.

The genes are TRBV6-1 and TRBJ2-7, with D tentatively TRBD1 (6 bases). The CDR3 is 13 residues long. Per the germline V gene, CDR1 is MNHNS and CDR2 is SASEGT. V lost 2 bases and J lost 8, with 13 bases in between. CDR3 nucleotide sequence: TGTGCCAGCAGTGAAATTGAGGGGACAAAGCAGTACTTC. Its translation: CASSEIEGTKQYF.

The chain links TRBV29-1 to TRBJ1-2; possible D gene TRBD1, 6 bases. This CDR3 comprises 12 residues. Germline CDR1 SQVTM, CDR2 ANQGSEA. Trimming removed 7 bases at V and 8 bases at J, with 17 bases between. CDR3 in DNA: TGCAGCGGTGACTCAGGGGAAGGCGGCTACACCTTC. Its translation: CSGDSGEGGYTF.

V gene TRBV25-1 combines with J gene TRBJ1-2, with TRBD1 as a possible D gene (6 bases). CDR1 and CDR2 (germline): MGHDK, SYGVNS. The CDR3 totals 14 residues. Between the trimmed V and J ends, which lost 6 bases and 7 bases, there was a span of 18 bases. CDR3 sequence reads: CASREGGASTGYTF. CDR3 DNA sequence: TGTGCCAGCAGGGAAGGGGGGGCATCCACTGGCTACACCTTC.

This rearrangement joins TRBV3-1 to TRBJ2-7, with D maybe TRBD1 (6 bases). Germline lookup yields CDR1 LGHDT and CDR2 YNNKEL (reference sequence). The CDR3 is 14 residues long. The V and J ends lost 4 bases and 1 base respectively, with 11 bases between them. This chain's CDR3 is CASSPWDTSYEQYF. The CDR3 region has the DNA TGTGCCAGCAGCCCATGGGACACTTCCTACGAGCAGTACTTC.

This clonotype was detected only a few times. The chain is built from TRBV9 and TRBJ1-6, with D hard to call. The CDR3 runs 14 residues. Germline V lookup: CDR1 SGDLS, CDR2 YYNGEE. The V and J ends lost 4 bases and 5 bases respectively, with 10 bases between them. The CDR3 protein is CASSLQTDNSPLHF. CDR3 DNA sequence: TGTGCCAGCAGCCTTCAGACGGATAATTCACCCCTCCACTTT.

This clonotype was counted a few times. V gene TRBV6-2 or TRBV6-3 combines with J gene TRBJ2-1; TRBD2 agrees at 8 bases. Germline CDR1 is MNHEY and CDR2 is SVGEGT. The V and J ends lost 11 bases and 4 bases, in that order; junction bases with no gene match: 4. The CDR3 contains 12 residues. CDR3 sequence: CACTSGYNEQFF. The CDR3 DNA sequence: TGTGCCTGCACTAGCGGATACAATGAGCAGTTCTTC.

In its sample, this clonotype was seen a few times. The V gene is TRBV3-1, the J gene TRBJ2-5; TRBD2 is a possible D gene (6 bases). Germline assignment: CDR1 LGHDT and CDR2 YNNKEL (reference sequence). V dropped 4 bases and J dropped 0 bases, with 9 bases sitting between them. This CDR3 contains 14 residues. CDR3 sequence: CASSRWDYQETQYF. The CDR3 nucleotides are TGTGCCAGCAGCCGATGGGACTACCAAGAGACCCAGTACTTC.

This rearrangement joins TRBV6-6 to TRBJ1-5; 8 bases match TRBD1. V lost 7 bases to trimming and J lost 11 bases; unmatched junction nucleotides: 13. The V gene's germline CDR1 is MNHNY and CDR2 SVGAGI (reference sequence). This CDR3 region has 14 residues. The CDR3 nucleotides are TGTGCCAGCACCTCAAAGGGTTCAGGGGGCTCCCAGCATTTT. It yields the protein CASTSKGSGGSQHF.

V gene TRBV29-1 combines with J gene TRBJ2-2; 7 positions agree with TRBD1. CDR3 length: 16 amino acids. The V gene end was trimmed by 6 bases and the J gene end by 1 base; junction bases not matched to a gene: 11. Germline-derived CDR1 and CDR2 are SQVTM and ANQGSEA. The CDR3 coding sequence is TGCAGCGTCCGACAACCGGGACAGCTGAACACCGGGGAGCTGTTTTTT. Residues: CSVRQPGQLNTGELFF.

The chain carries TRBV7-8 and TRBJ2-7; D is perhaps TRBD2 (6 bases). CDR3 length: 15 amino acids. Germline CDR1 is SGHVS and CDR2 is FQNEAQ. Deletions cut 5 bases from V and 0 bases from J, with 14 bases between. The DNA of the CDR3 is TGTGCCAGCAGCCGACTAGGGGAGAACTCCTACGAGCAGTACTTC. Its protein is CASSRLGENSYEQYF.

In the case of this clonotype: This may be a read error: a much more frequent sequence differs by one nucleotide. V and J are TRBV7-2 and TRBJ2-1; D is perhaps TRBD2 (5 bases). Germline CDR1 reads SGHTA; CDR2 reads FQGNSA. CDR3 length: 16 amino acids. The DNA for the CDR3 is TGTGCCGGCAGCTTAGTCCCCTCCGGGAACTACAATGAGCAGTTCTTC. Translating gives CAGSLVPSGNYNEQFF.

The chain is built from TRBV20-1 and TRBJ2-5; TRBD2 aligns across 9 bases. CDR3 length: 16 residues. V lost 4 bases to trimming and J lost 9 bases; unmatched junction nucleotides: 18. Germline loops: CDR1 DFQATT, CDR2 SNEGSKA (reference sequence). The CDR3 nucleotides read TGCAGTGCTAATCGCGGGGGGGCGGGTTTTGGATTGGCCCAGTACTTC. Protein sequence: CSANRGGAGFGLAQYF.

The V gene is TRBV18, the J gene TRBJ2-1, with TRBD2 identical over 7 bases. The ends lost 3 bases at V and 4 bases at J; junction bases unmatched: 6. The V gene's germline CDR1 is KGHSH and CDR2 LQKENI. The CDR3 is 15 residues long. The CDR3 region has the DNA TGTGCCAGCTCACCTCTAAGCGGGGATTACAATGAGCAGTTCTTC. Amino acid sequence: CASSPLSGDYNEQFF. The entire variable domain, with the rest obtained from reference TRBV18 and TRBJ2-1, is as follows: NAGVMQNPRHLVRRRGQEARLRCSPMKGHSHVYWYRQLPEEGLKFMVYLQKENIIDESGMPKERFSAEFPKEGPSILRIQQVVRGDSAAYFCASSPLSGDYNEQFFGPGTRLTVL.

This clonotype was counted between two and nine times. V gene TRBV7-9 combines with J gene TRBJ2-5; TRBD1 is a possible D gene (6 bases). Per germline, CDR1 SEHNR and CDR2 FQNEAQ (reference sequence). The germline V and J ends were trimmed by 0 bases and 5 bases, with 22 bases remaining between them. The CDR3 totals 18 residues. The CDR3 here is CASSLAGGLGSITETQYF. The CDR3 region has the DNA TGTGCCAGCAGCTTAGCTGGGGGCCTGGGTTCTATAACGGAGACCCAGTACTTC.